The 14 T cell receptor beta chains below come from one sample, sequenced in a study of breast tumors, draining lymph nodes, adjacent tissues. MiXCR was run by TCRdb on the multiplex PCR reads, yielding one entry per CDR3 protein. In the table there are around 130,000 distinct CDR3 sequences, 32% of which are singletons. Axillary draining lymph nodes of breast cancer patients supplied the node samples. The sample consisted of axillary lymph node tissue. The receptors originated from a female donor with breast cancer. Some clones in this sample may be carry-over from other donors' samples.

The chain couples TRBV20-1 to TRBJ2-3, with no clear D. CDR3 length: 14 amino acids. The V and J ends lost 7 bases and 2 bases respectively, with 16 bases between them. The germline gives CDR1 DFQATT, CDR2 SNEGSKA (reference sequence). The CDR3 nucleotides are TGCAGTGTAGGCCGACCCCGTCTCACAGATACGCAGTATTTT. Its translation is CSVGRPRLTDTQYF.

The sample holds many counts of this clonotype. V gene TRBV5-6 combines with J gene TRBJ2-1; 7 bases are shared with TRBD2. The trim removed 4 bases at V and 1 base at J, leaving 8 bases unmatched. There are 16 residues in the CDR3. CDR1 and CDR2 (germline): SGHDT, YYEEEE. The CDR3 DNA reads TGTGCCAGCAGCCCCCTTGGGGGGGGGTCCTACAATGAGCAGTTCTTC. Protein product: CASSPLGGGSYNEQFF.

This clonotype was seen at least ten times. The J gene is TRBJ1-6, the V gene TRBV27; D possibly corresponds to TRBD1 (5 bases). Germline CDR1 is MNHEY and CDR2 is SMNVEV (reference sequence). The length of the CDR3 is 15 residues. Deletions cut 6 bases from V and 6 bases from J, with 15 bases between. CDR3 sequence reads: CASRPHRDPNSPLHF. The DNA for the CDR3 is TGTGCCAGCAGACCTCACCGGGACCCTAATTCACCCCTCCACTTT.

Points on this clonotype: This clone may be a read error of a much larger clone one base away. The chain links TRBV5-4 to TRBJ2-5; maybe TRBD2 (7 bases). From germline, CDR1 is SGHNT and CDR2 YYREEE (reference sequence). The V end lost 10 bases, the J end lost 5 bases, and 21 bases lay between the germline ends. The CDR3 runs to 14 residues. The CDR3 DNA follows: TGTGCCGCCCGCGCTAGAGGGGGGGTCGAGACCCAGTACTTC. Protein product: CAARARGGVETQYF.

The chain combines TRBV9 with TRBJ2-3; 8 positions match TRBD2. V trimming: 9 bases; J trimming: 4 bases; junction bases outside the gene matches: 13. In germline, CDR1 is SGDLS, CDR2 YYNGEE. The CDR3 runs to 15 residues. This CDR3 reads CATSDSRGAADTQYF. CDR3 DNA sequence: TGTGCCACCAGTGATTCGCGGGGGGCCGCAGATACGCAGTATTTT.

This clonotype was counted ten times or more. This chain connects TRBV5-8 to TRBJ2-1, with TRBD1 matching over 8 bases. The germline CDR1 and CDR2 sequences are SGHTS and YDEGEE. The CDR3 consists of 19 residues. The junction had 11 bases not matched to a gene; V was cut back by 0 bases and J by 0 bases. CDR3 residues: CASSLDGTGDLSSYNEQFF. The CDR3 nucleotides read TGTGCCAGCAGCTTGGACGGGACAGGTGACCTCAGCTCCTACAATGAGCAGTTCTTC.

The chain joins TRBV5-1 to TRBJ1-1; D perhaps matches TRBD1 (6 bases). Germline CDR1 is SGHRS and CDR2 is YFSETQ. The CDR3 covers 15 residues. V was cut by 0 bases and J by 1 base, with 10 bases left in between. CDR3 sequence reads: CASSLVRGANTEAFF. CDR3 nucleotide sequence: TGCGCCAGCAGCTTGGTTCGGGGGGCGAACACTGAAGCTTTCTTT.

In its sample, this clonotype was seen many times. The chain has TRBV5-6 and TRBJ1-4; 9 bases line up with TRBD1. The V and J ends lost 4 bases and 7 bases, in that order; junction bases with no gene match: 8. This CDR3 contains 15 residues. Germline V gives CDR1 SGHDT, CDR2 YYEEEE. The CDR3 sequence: CASSGGGQGFEKLFF. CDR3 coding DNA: TGTGCCAGCAGCGGTGGTGGACAGGGGTTTGAAAAACTGTTTTTT.

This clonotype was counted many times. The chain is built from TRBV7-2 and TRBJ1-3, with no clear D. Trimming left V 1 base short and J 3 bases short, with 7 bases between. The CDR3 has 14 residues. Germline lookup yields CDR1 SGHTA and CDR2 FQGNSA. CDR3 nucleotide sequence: TGTGCCAGCAGCTTAGTGGGTTTTGGAAACACCATATATTTT. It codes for CASSLVGFGNTIYF. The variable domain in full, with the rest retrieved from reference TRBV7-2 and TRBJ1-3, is GAGVSQSPSNKVTEKGKDVELRCDPISGHTALYWYRQSLGQGLEFLIYFQGNSAPDKSGLPSDRFSAERTGGSVSTLTIQRTQQEDSAVYLCASSLVGFGNTIYFGEGSWLTVV.

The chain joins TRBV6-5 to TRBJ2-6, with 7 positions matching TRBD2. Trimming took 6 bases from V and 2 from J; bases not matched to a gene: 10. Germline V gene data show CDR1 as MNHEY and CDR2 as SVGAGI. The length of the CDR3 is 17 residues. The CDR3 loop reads CASRPSGEGPGANVLTF. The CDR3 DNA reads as TGTGCCAGCAGACCCTCGGGGGAGGGCCCTGGGGCCAACGTCCTGACTTTC.

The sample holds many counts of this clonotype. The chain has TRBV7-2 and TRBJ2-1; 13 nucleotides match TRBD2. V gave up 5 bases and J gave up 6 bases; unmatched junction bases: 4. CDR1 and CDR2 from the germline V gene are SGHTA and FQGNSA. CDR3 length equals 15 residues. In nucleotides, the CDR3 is TGTGCCAGCAGCGAGACTAGCGGGGGGATCAATGAGCAGTTCTTC. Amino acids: CASSETSGGINEQFF.

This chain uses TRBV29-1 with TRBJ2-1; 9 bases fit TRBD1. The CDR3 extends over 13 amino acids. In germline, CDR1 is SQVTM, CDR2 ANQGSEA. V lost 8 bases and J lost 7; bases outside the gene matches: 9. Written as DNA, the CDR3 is TGCAGCTTAATACAGGGGGCGCGAAATGAGCAGTTCTTC. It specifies CSLIQGARNEQFF.

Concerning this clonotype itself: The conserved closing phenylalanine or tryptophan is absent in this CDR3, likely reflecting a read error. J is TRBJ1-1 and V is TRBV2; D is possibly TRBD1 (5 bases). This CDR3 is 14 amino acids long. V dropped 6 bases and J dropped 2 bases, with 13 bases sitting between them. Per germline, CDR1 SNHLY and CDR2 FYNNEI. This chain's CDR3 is CASRPGRINTEAFV. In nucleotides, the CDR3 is TGTGCCAGCAGGCCAGGGAGGATCAACACTGAAGCTTTCGTT.

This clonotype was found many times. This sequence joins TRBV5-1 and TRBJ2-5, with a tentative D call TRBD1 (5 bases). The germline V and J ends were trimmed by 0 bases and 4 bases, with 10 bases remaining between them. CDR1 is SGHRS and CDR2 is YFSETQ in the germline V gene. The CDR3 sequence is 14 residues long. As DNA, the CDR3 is TGCGCCAGCAGCTTGGGGGGCAGCTTAGAGACCCAGTACTTC. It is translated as CASSLGGSLETQYF. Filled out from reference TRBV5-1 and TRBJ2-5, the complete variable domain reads KAGVTQTPRYLIKTRGQQVTLSCSPISGHRSVSWYQQTPGQGLQFLFEYFSETQRNKGNFPGRFSGRQFSNSRSEMNVSTLELGDSALYLCASSLGGSLETQYFGPGTRLLVL.